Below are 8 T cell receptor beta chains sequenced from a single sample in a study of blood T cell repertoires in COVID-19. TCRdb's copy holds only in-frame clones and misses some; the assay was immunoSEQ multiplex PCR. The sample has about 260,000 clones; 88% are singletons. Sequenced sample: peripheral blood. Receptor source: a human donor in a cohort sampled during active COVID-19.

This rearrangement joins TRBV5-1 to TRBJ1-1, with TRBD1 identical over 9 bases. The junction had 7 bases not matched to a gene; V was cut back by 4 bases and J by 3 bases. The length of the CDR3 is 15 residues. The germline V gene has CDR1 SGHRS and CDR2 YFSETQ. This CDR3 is CASSTGQGTDTEAFF. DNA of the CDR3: TGCGCCAGCAGCACTGGACAGGGGACGGACACTGAAGCTTTCTTT.

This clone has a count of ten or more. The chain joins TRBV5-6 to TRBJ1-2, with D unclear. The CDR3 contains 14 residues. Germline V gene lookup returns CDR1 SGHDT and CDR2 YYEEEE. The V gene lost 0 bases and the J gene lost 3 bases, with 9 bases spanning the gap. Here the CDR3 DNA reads TGTGCCAGCAGCTTGGCAGGTCTCGACTATGGCTACACCTTC. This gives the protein CASSLAGLDYGYTF.

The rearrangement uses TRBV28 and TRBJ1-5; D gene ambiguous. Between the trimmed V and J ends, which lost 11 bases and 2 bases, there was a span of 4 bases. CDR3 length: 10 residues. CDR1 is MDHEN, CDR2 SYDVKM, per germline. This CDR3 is CAYGNQPQHF. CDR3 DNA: TGTGCCTATGGCAATCAGCCCCAGCATTTT.

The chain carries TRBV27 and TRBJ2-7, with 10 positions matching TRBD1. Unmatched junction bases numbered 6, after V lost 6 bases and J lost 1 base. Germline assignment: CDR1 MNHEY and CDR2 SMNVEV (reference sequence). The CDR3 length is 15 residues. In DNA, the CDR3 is TGTGCCAGCAGGCTGAGGGACAGGGGATCCTACGAGCAGTACTTC. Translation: CASRLRDRGSYEQYF.

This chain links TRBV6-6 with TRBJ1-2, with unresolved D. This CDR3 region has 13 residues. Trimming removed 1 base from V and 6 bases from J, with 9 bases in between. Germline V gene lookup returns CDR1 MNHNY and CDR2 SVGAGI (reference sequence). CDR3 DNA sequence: TGTGCCAGCAGTTACTTGTTGTATAATGGCTACACCTTC. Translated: CASSYLLYNGYTF.

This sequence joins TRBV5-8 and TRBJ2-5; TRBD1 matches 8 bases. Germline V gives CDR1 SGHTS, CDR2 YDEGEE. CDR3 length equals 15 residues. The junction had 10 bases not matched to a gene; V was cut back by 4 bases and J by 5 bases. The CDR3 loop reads CASSPWTGSRETQYF. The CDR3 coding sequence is TGTGCCAGCAGCCCGTGGACAGGGAGTAGGGAGACCCAGTACTTC.

The CDR3 loop reads CASSGWGELETQYF. The CDR3 DNA follows: TGTGCCAGCAGTGGCTGGGGGGAGCTAGAGACCCAGTACTTC. J is TRBJ2-5 and V is TRBV2; tentative D call: TRBD2 (6 bases). The germline gives CDR1 SNHLY, CDR2 FYNNEI. V lost 4 bases and J 4 bases, leaving 13 bases between the germline ends. The CDR3 sequence is 14 residues long.

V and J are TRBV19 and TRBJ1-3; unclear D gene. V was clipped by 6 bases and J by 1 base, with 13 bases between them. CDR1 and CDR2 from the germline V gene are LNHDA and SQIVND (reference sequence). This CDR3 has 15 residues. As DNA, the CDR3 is TGTGCCAGTAGCCTAGCCGGACGTTCTGGAAACACCATATATTTT. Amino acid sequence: CASSLAGRSGNTIYF.